A single sample gave rise to the 26 T cell receptor beta chains below, sequenced in a study of T cell responses to AZD1222 COVID-19 vaccine. Sequencing was performed with immunoSEQ multiplex PCR; in TCRdb, only in-frame clones are kept and a portion is missing. The sample records 90,000 to 120,000 clones, 87% being singletons. Sequences were derived from peripheral blood, sampled 28 days after the second AZD1222 dose. The source of these receptors is an adult who received the AZD1222 COVID-19 vaccine.

This clone was seen just once. As DNA, the CDR3 is TGCGCCAGCAGCTTGGGACTAGCGGGAGCCCCCGAGCAGTACTTC. This codes for CASSLGLAGAPEQYF. This chain uses TRBV5-1 with TRBJ2-7; 12 bases are shared with TRBD2. The CDR3 covers 15 residues. CDR1 is SGHRS, CDR2 YFSETQ, per germline. Trimming cost V 0 bases and J 6 bases; bases outside gene matches: 4.

The chain recombines TRBV27 with TRBJ2-1, with TRBD2 matching 10 bases. The CDR3 sequence is 15 residues long. V lost 1 base and J lost 8; bases outside the gene matches: 5. Germline CDR1 MNHEY, CDR2 SMNVEV (reference sequence). The CDR3: CASSLFRLAGDEQFF. CDR3 nucleotide sequence: TGTGCCAGCAGTTTATTCAGGCTAGCGGGAGATGAGCAGTTCTTC.

The chain employs TRBV7-6 and TRBJ1-5; unclear D gene. Germline CDR1 SGHVS, CDR2 FNYEAQ. The germline V and J ends were trimmed by 2 bases and 7 bases, with 6 bases remaining between them. The CDR3 length is 12 residues. The CDR3 region is CASSLPSQPQHF. In DNA form, the CDR3 reads TGTGCCAGCAGCTTACCTTCGCAGCCCCAGCATTTT.

The chain links TRBV4-1 to TRBJ1-1; D gene ambiguous. Trimming stripped 2 bases from V and 0 bases from J, with 7 bases between. CDR1 is MGHRA and CDR2 is YSYEKL in the germline V gene. The CDR3 length is 14 residues. The CDR3 sequence is CASSQTPMNTEAFF. The CDR3 DNA follows: TGCGCCAGCAGCCAAACACCCATGAACACTGAAGCTTTCTTT.

The chain joins TRBV5-1 to TRBJ2-2, with no clear D. CDR1 is SGHRS and CDR2 is YFSETQ in the germline V gene. This CDR3 is 15 amino acids long. V lost 2 bases, J lost 0 bases, and 8 bases lay in between. The CDR3 coding sequence is TGCGCCAGCAGCTTAGACCAAGCGAACACCGGGGAGCTGTTTTTT. Amino acid sequence: CASSLDQANTGELFF.

A note on this clone: Mismatch with germline at one junction end may stem from a read error. The gene calls are TRBV7-7 and TRBJ2-1, with D possibly being TRBD1 (6 bases). CDR3 length: 13 amino acids. CDR1 and CDR2 from the germline V gene are SSHAT and FNYEAQ (reference sequence). CDR3: CASSPGTNNEQFF. The CDR3 region has the DNA TGTGCTAGCAGCCCCGGGACAAATAATGAGCAGTTCTTC. The complete variable domain, with remaining parts taken from reference TRBV7-7 and TRBJ2-1, reads GAGVSQSPRYKVTKRGQDVTLRCDPISSHATLYWYQQALGQGPEFLTYFNYEAQPDKSGLPSDRFSAERPEGSISTLTIQRTEQRDSAMYRCASSPGTNNEQFFGPGTRLTVL.

The chain combines TRBV6-1 with TRBJ2-1, with D perhaps TRBD1 (5 bases). Germline V CDR1 and CDR2: MNHNS, SASEGT. Trimming stripped 2 bases from V and 4 bases from J, with 12 bases between. The CDR3 is made up of 15 amino acids. CDR3 loop: CASSERGSPYNEQFF. The CDR3 DNA reads as TGTGCCAGCAGTGAAAGGGGTTCCCCTTACAATGAGCAGTTCTTC.

The chain combines TRBV2 with TRBJ2-1; tentatively, D is TRBD2 (5 bases). The CDR3 is made up of 14 amino acids. V dropped 10 bases and J dropped 0 bases, with 13 bases sitting between them. Germline values: CDR1 SNHLY, CDR2 FYNNEI. DNA for the CDR3: TGTGCCACGAAGTCTGGGAGCTCCTACAATGAGCAGTTCTTC. Translated: CATKSGSSYNEQFF.

The chain joins TRBV9 to TRBJ2-3, with D perhaps matching TRBD1 (6 bases). The V end was cut by 3 bases, the J end by 0 bases, with 14 bases between. The length of the CDR3 is 16 residues. Germline V lookup: CDR1 SGDLS, CDR2 YYNGEE. The CDR3 bases are TGTGCCAGCAGCGAAAGCCGGGACATAAGCACAGATACGCAGTATTTT. Protein: CASSESRDISTDTQYF.

The chain uses TRBV6-6 and TRBJ1-5; a weak D match, TRBD1 (5 bases). V shed 5 bases and J shed 7 bases, with 15 bases lying between them. Per the germline V gene, CDR1 is MNHNY and CDR2 is SVGAGI (reference sequence). CDR3 size: 14 residues. For the CDR3, the DNA is TGTGCCAGCAGTGACGGGGCCTTCGGACAGCCCCAGCATTTT. Protein: CASSDGAFGQPQHF.

This sequence joins TRBV7-2 and TRBJ2-7, with 7 bases fitting TRBD2. Germline loops: CDR1 SGHTA, CDR2 FQGNSA. The CDR3 runs to 13 residues. J gave up 4 bases and V 5 bases, and 5 bases lay outside the gene matches. The CDR3 DNA sequence: TGTGCCAGCAGCCTTACGCGGGGGTACGAGCAGTACTTC. Amino acid sequence: CASSLTRGYEQYF.

The rearrangement uses TRBV24-1 and TRBJ1-5, with D possibly being TRBD1 (5 bases). Trimming removed 4 bases at V and 7 bases at J, with 10 bases between. The CDR3 is 13 residues long. The germline V gene has CDR1 KGHDR and CDR2 SFDVKD. CDR3 region: CATSDGHDQPQHF. The CDR3 DNA reads TGTGCCACCAGTGACGGACATGACCAGCCCCAGCATTTT.

This clone was observed a few times. This rearrangement joins TRBV5-1 to TRBJ1-3; TRBD1 agrees at 10 bases. Germline V CDR1 and CDR2: SGHRS, YFSETQ. The CDR3 totals 21 residues. The ends lost 0 bases at V and 0 bases at J; junction bases unmatched: 15. CDR3 DNA: TGCGCCAGCAGCTTGGATGTTTGGGACAGGGGCTACAAAATCTCTGGAAACACCATATATTTT. Its translation: CASSLDVWDRGYKISGNTIYF.

This rearrangement joins TRBV11-3 to TRBJ1-5, with 11 bases identical to TRBD1. The ends lost 4 bases at V and 5 bases at J; junction bases unmatched: 4. Per the germline V gene, CDR1 is SGHNT and CDR2 is YENEEA. The CDR3 runs 15 residues. The DNA for the CDR3 is TGTGCCAGCAGCTCTCCGGGACAGGGGGATCAGCCCCAGCATTTT. Its protein is CASSSPGQGDQPQHF.

The chain employs TRBV25-1 and TRBJ2-1; 10 bases line up with TRBD2. In germline, CDR1 is MGHDK, CDR2 SYGVNS. The CDR3 spans 16 residues. The V segment lost 6 bases and the J segment 7 bases; nucleotides outside the gene matches: 12. In DNA, the CDR3 is TGTGCCAGCAGAGGAAAGAGCGGGAGGGCCGGGAATGAGCAGTTCTTC. Translating gives CASRGKSGRAGNEQFF. Supplemented by reference TRBV25-1 and TRBJ2-1, the full variable domain reads EADIYQTPRYLVIGTGKKITLECSQTMGHDKMYWYQQDPGMELHLIHYSYGVNSTEKGDLSSESTVSRIRTEHFPLTLESARPSHTSQYLCASRGKSGRAGNEQFFGPGTRLTVL.

The J gene is TRBJ2-3, the V gene TRBV6-4; the match to TRBD2 covers 7 bases. Looked up from germline, CDR1 is MRHNA and CDR2 is SNTAGT. Unmatched junction bases numbered 7, after V lost 0 bases and J lost 1 base. This CDR3 has 17 residues. The CDR3 loop is CASSDSRLADCTDTQYF. In nucleotides, the CDR3 is TGTGCCAGCAGTGACTCTCGCCTAGCGGATTGCACAGATACGCAGTATTTT.

The chain uses TRBV19 and TRBJ2-2; no firm D call. The CDR3 consists of 14 residues. Germline V gene lookup returns CDR1 LNHDA and CDR2 SQIVND (reference sequence). Trimming cost V 3 bases and J 5 bases, with 10 bases left between them. CDR3 sequence reads: CASSIPSWTGELFF. CDR3 DNA: TGTGCCAGTAGTATCCCATCCTGGACCGGGGAGCTGTTTTTT.

As DNA, the CDR3 is TGTGCCAGCAGCTTAGCGTCCCCCGGAGGGTACAATGAGCAGTTCTTC. Its translation: CASSLASPGGYNEQFF. The chain employs TRBV7-8 and TRBJ2-1, with D maybe TRBD2 (6 bases). With 0 bases removed from V and 4 bases from J, the gap between germline ends came to 13 bases. The CDR3 is made up of 16 amino acids. In germline, CDR1 is SGHVS, CDR2 FQNEAQ.

The J gene is TRBJ1-3, the V gene TRBV19, with no clear D. This CDR3 contains 14 residues. V lost 6 bases and J 0 bases, leaving 9 bases between the germline ends. CDR1 and CDR2 (germline): LNHDA, SQIVND (reference sequence). This chain's CDR3 is CASRRPRSGNTIYF. In nucleotides, the CDR3 is TGTGCCAGTAGACGACCACGCTCTGGAAACACCATATATTTT.

The chain employs TRBV19 and TRBJ2-1; 7 nucleotides agree with TRBD2. Trimming removed 6 bases from V and 2 bases from J; junction bases left unmatched: 7. The germline gives CDR1 LNHDA, CDR2 SQIVND (reference sequence). The CDR3 sequence is 15 residues long. CDR3 sequence: CASSPDAGAYNEQFF. In DNA form, the CDR3 reads TGTGCCAGTAGCCCCGACGCGGGGGCCTACAATGAGCAGTTCTTC.

The chain recombines TRBV10-3 with TRBJ1-1, with D maybe TRBD1 (5 bases). This CDR3 has 18 amino acids. Germline V gene lookup returns CDR1 ENHRY and CDR2 SYGVKD. Deletions cut 0 bases from V and 1 base from J, with 18 bases between. The CDR3 DNA reads as TGTGCCATCAGTGAGTCGACCGGCAGGGCGCGGGGGAACACTGAAGCTTTCTTT. Protein sequence: CAISESTGRARGNTEAFF.

This chain joins TRBV5-4 and TRBJ2-3; 7 nucleotides match TRBD2. V dropped 1 base and J dropped 4; count of bases not matched to a gene: 6. CDR3 length equals 15 residues. Germline loops: CDR1 SGHNT, CDR2 YYREEE (reference sequence). The CDR3 coding sequence is TGTGCCAGCAGCTTGTTGGCGGGGGTTGCAGATACGCAGTATTTT. Its translation: CASSLLAGVADTQYF.

V usage is TRBV6-2 or TRBV6-3 and J usage is TRBJ2-2; tentatively, D is TRBD2 (5 bases). Germline values: CDR1 MNHEY, CDR2 SVGEGT. The CDR3 sequence is 19 residues long. V gave up 2 bases and J gave up 5 bases, with 24 bases separating them. CDR3 in amino acids: CASSYPPRVREMGTGELFF. The CDR3 bases are TGTGCCAGCAGTTACCCCCCTAGAGTCCGGGAAATGGGAACCGGGGAGCTGTTTTTT.

This clone was detected once. This sequence joins TRBV6-2 or TRBV6-3 and TRBJ1-2, with D uncertain. CDR1 is MNHEY and CDR2 is SVGEGT in the germline V gene. Trimming cost V 2 bases and J 2 bases, with 6 bases left between them. This CDR3 is 13 amino acids long. In nucleotides, the CDR3 is TGTGCCAGCAGTTACGAACTGAACTATGGCTACACCTTC. This encodes CASSYELNYGYTF.

The chain recombines TRBV25-1 with TRBJ2-1; the D is unclear. Germline CDR1 and CDR2: MGHDK and SYGVNS. V lost 1 base to trimming and J lost 0 bases, with 10 bases between them. There are 16 residues in the CDR3. In DNA, the CDR3 is TGTGCCAGCAGTGAATTTGGCGAGAGCTCCTACAATGAGCAGTTCTTC. It translates to CASSEFGESSYNEQFF.

The genes are TRBV5-1 and TRBJ2-7; TRBD2 might be the D (6 bases). The CDR3 extends over 15 amino acids. The germline gives CDR1 SGHRS, CDR2 YFSETQ. The V and J ends lost 0 bases and 2 bases respectively, with 12 bases between them. CDR3 nucleotide sequence: TGCGCCAGCAGCTTGGGTCCAGCGGGCCCCTACGAGCAGTACTTC. Its translation is CASSLGPAGPYEQYF.